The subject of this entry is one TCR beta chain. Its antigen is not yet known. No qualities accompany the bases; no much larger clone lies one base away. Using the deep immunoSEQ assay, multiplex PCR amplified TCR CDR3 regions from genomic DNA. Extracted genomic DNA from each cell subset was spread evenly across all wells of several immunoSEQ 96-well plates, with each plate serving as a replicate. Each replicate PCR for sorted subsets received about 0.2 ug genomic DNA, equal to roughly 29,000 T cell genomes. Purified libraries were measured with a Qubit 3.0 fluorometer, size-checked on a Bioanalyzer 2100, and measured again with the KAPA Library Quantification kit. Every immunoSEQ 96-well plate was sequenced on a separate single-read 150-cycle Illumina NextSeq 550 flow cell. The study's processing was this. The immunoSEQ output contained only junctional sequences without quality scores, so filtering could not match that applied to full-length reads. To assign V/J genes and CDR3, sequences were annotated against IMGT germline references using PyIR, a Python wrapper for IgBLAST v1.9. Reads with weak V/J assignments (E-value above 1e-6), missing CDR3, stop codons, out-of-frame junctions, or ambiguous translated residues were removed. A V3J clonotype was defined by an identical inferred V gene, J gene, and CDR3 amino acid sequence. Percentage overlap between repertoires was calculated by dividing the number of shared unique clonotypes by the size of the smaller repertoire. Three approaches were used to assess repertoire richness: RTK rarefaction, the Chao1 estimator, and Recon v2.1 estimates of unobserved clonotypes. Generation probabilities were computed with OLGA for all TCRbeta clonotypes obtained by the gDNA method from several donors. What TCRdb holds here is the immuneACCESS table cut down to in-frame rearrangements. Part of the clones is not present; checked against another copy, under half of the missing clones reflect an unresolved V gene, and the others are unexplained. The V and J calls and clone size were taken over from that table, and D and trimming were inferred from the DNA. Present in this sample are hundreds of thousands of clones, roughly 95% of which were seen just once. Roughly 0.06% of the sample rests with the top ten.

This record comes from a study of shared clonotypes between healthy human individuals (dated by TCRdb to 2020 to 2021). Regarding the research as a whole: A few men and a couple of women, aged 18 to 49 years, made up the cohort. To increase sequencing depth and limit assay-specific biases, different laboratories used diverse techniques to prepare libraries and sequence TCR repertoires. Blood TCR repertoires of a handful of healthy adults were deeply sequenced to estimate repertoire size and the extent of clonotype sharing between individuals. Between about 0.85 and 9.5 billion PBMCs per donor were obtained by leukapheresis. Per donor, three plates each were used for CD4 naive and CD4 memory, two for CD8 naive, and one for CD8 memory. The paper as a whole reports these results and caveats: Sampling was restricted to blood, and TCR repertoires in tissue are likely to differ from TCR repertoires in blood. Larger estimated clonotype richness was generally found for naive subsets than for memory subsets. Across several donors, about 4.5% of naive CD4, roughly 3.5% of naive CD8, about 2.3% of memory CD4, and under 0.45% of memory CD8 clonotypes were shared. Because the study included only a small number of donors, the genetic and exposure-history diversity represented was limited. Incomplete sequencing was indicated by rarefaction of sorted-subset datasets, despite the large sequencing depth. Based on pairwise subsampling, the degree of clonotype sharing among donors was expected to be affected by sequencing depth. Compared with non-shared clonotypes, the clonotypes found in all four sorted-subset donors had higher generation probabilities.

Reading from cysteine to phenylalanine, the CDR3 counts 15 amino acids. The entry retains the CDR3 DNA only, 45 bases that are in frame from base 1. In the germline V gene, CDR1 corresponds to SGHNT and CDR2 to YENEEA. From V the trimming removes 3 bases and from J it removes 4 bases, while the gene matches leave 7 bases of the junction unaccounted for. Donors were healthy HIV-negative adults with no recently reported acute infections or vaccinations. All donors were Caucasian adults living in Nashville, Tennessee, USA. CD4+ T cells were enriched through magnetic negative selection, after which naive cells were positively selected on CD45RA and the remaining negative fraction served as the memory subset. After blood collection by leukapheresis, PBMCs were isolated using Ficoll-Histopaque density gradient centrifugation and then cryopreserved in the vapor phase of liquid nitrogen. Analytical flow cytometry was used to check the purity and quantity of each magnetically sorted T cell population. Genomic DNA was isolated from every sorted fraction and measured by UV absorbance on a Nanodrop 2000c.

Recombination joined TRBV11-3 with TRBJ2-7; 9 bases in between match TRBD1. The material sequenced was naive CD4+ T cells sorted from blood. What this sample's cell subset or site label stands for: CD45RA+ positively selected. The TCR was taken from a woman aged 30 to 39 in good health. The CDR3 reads CASSLGQGPTYEQYF. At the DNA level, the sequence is TGTGCCAGCAGCTTGGGACAGGGCCCGACATACGAGCAGTACTTC. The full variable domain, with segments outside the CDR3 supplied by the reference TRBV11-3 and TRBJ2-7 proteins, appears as EAGVVQSPRYKIIEKKQPVAFWCNPISGHNTLYWYLQNLGQGPELLIRYENEEAVDDSQLPKDRFSAERLKGVDSTLKIQPAELGDSAVYLCASSLGQGPTYEQYFGPGTRLTVT.